This T cell receptor beta chain was recorded in a study of cytomegalovirus exposure and HLA in healthy donors. Germline-derived CDR1 and CDR2 are SNHLY and FYNNEI. This CDR3 contains 15 residues. The V gene lost 3 bases and the J gene lost 2 bases, with 13 bases spanning the gap. The PCR ran on 60 Vbeta and 13 Jbeta primers. Profiling relied on immunoSEQ multiplex PCR, and the TCRdb table lists in-frame clones only, not all of them. In the table there are 100,000 to 150,000 clones, approximately 75% of which are singletons. Sequenced input: PBMCs. The origin of this receptor is a man aged 25-45 years in good health and CMV-seronegative. This rearrangement joins TRBV2 to TRBJ1-2, with D hard to call. The CDR3 protein is CASSDHLRRNYGYTF. CDR3 DNA sequence: TGTGCCAGCAGTGATCATCTGCGGCGGAACTATGGCTACACCTTC.